The 21 T cell receptor beta chains below come from one sample, sequenced in a study of blood T cell repertoires in COVID-19. TCRdb keeps only in-frame clones here, not all; method: immunoSEQ multiplex PCR. The sample consists of 130,000 or so clones, 65% to 85% of them appearing once. Sequenced: peripheral blood. These receptors were obtained from an elderly woman with acute or convalescent COVID-19.

Only a few counts were recorded for this clone. V gene TRBV7-8 combines with J gene TRBJ1-5; tentative D call: TRBD1 (5 bases). Trimming removed 0 bases at V and 2 bases at J, with 11 bases between. CDR3 length: 16 residues. Looked up from germline, CDR1 is SGHVS and CDR2 is FQNEAQ. CDR3 region: CASSLAPGGGNQPQHF. The CDR3 DNA reads TGTGCCAGCAGCTTAGCACCCGGGGGTGGCAATCAGCCCCAGCATTTT.

This chain connects TRBV4-3 to TRBJ2-6, with a weak D call TRBD1 (6 bases). Germline values: CDR1 LGHNA, CDR2 YSLEER. V lost 3 bases and J 2 bases, leaving 14 bases between the germline ends. This CDR3 region has 17 residues. The CDR3 spells CASSQEQGKTGANVLTF. CDR3 sequence (DNA): TGCGCCAGCAGCCAGGAACAGGGTAAGACTGGGGCCAACGTCCTGACTTTC.

Details on this clone: The sample holds other DNA sequences that translate to the same CDR3. The CDR3 sequence: CASSRTGNTEAFF. CDR3 sequence (DNA): TGTGCCAGTAGCAGGACAGGGAACACTGAAGCTTTCTTT. This chain links TRBV19 with TRBJ1-1, with TRBD1 matching over 7 bases. The germline V gene has CDR1 LNHDA and CDR2 SQIVND (reference sequence). The CDR3 extends over 13 amino acids. V shed 6 bases and J 1 base; nucleotides not matched to a gene: 2.

The V call is TRBV2, the J call TRBJ2-5; 15 positions match TRBD2. The CDR3 has 18 residues. V lost 7 bases and J lost 5; bases outside the gene matches: 14. Germline loops: CDR1 SNHLY, CDR2 FYNNEI. The CDR3 is CASNRGLAGGHDMETQYF. DNA of the CDR3: TGTGCCAGCAATCGGGGACTAGCGGGGGGCCATGATATGGAGACCCAGTACTTC.

This rearrangement joins TRBV5-4 to TRBJ1-1; the D gene is possibly TRBD1 (5 bases). This CDR3 comprises 15 residues. Trimming cost V 8 bases and J 1 base, with 18 bases left between them. Germline loops: CDR1 SGHNT, CDR2 YYREEE (reference sequence). CDR3 sequence reads: CASFEAGGENTEAFF. Written as DNA, the CDR3 is TGTGCCAGTTTTGAGGCCGGGGGGGAGAACACTGAAGCTTTCTTT.

The chain has TRBV10-1 and TRBJ2-1; no clear D. The V gene lost 4 bases and the J gene lost 7 bases, with 20 bases spanning the gap. CDR3 length: 16 residues. Germline V lookup: CDR1 WNHNN, CDR2 SYGVQD (reference sequence). CDR3 nucleotide sequence: TGCGCCAGCAGTGTAGGAGCCAGCGCCCTCCGGAATGAGCAGTTCTTC. It codes for CASSVGASALRNEQFF.

The chain is built from TRBV19 and TRBJ1-3; maybe TRBD1 (5 bases). Trimming cost V 6 bases and J 0 bases, with 15 bases left between them. Per the germline V gene, CDR1 is LNHDA and CDR2 is SQIVND (reference sequence). There are 16 residues in the CDR3. The chain's CDR3 is CASSPPRGSSGNTIYF. The CDR3 DNA is TGTGCCAGTAGCCCCCCACGGGGGTCCTCTGGAAACACCATATATTTT.

The CDR3, as DNA: TGTGCCAGCAGACAGACAGGGATTAATGAAAAACTGTTTTTT. Residues: CASRQTGINEKLFF. The chain is built from TRBV5-8 and TRBJ1-4, with 7 bases lining up with TRBD1. This CDR3 has 14 amino acids. CDR1 SGHTS and CDR2 YDEGEE come from the germline V gene. The J segment lost 4 bases and the V segment lost 5 bases, leaving 5 bases of the junction unmatched.

The CDR3 sequence: CASSGRTPPYEQYF. DNA of the CDR3: TGTGCCAGCAGTGGCCGGACACCTCCCTACGAGCAGTACTTC. The chain recombines TRBV2 with TRBJ2-7, with TRBD1 as a possible D gene (5 bases). Trimming stripped 4 bases from V and 2 bases from J, with 12 bases between. The CDR3 extends over 14 amino acids. The V gene's germline CDR1 is SNHLY and CDR2 FYNNEI.

The V call is TRBV30, the J call TRBJ1-5; the D is unclear. This CDR3 comprises 13 residues. Trimming pared 3 bases from V and 5 bases from J, leaving 11 bases between. Germline V gives CDR1 GTSNPN, CDR2 SVGIG (reference sequence). As DNA, the CDR3 is TGTGCCTGGAGCCCGACGAGGGATCAGCCCCAGCATTTT. Translating gives CAWSPTRDQPQHF.

The chain uses TRBV5-1 and TRBJ1-1, with 9 nucleotides matching TRBD1. The CDR3 covers 16 residues. The J segment lost 2 bases and the V segment lost 9 bases, leaving 14 bases of the junction unmatched. Germline CDR1 and CDR2: SGHRS and YFSETQ. CDR3 DNA: TGCGCCACGCCCGAGGACAGGGGCGCCCTCAACACTGAAGCTTTCTTT. Protein: CATPEDRGALNTEAFF.

The V and J genes are TRBV19 and TRBJ2-2; 10 bases map to TRBD2. CDR3 length: 16 residues. The germline gives CDR1 LNHDA, CDR2 SQIVND (reference sequence). With V trimmed by 4 bases and J by 0 bases, 2 bases remained unmatched. CDR3 in DNA: TGTGCCAGTAGTACAACTAGCGGGGCGAACACCGGGGAGCTGTTTTTT. Its protein product is CASSTTSGANTGELFF. The whole variable domain, remainder taken from reference TRBV19 and TRBJ2-2, is DGGITQSPKYLFRKEGQNVTLSCEQNLNHDAMYWYRQDPGQGLRLIYYSQIVNDFQKGDIAEGYSVSREKKESFPLTVTSAQKNPTAFYLCASSTTSGANTGELFFGEGSRLTVL.

This chain uses TRBV7-9 with TRBJ2-7, with a tentative D call TRBD2 (6 bases). Trimming shortened V by 5 bases and J by 7 bases, and 18 bases separated the two germline ends. From germline, CDR1 is SEHNR and CDR2 FQNEAQ (reference sequence). This CDR3 spans 14 amino acids. This CDR3 is CASSPRGTQSEQYF. The CDR3 nucleotides read TGTGCCAGCAGCCCACGCGGGACCCAGTCTGAGCAGTACTTC. The full variable domain, rest sourced from reference TRBV7-9 and TRBJ2-7, is DTGVSQNPRHKITKRGQNVTFRCDPISEHNRLYWYRQTLGQGPEFLTYFQNEAQLEKSRLLSDRFSAERPKGSFSTLEIQRTEQGDSAMYLCASSPRGTQSEQYFGPGTRLTVT.

The J gene is TRBJ1-4, the V gene TRBV6-5, with 7 bases aligning to TRBD1. In germline, CDR1 is MNHEY, CDR2 SVGAGI. This CDR3 is built from 15 residues. With V trimmed by 2 bases and J by 5 bases, 5 bases remained unmatched. The CDR3 sequence is CASSYAGQPNEKLFF. The CDR3 nucleotides are TGTGCCAGCAGTTACGCGGGACAGCCAAATGAAAAACTGTTTTTT.

The gene calls are TRBV7-7 and TRBJ2-7; D is possibly TRBD2 (8 bases). The germline V gene has CDR1 SSHAT and CDR2 FNYEAQ (reference sequence). This CDR3 contains 14 residues. V gave up 5 bases and J gave up 3 bases, with 14 bases separating them. CDR3 DNA: TGTGCCAGCAGCCCGGGGGGGACAGTCTACGAGCAGTACTTC. It is translated as CASSPGGTVYEQYF.

The rearrangement links TRBV18 to TRBJ2-7; no clear D. The CDR3 extends over 12 amino acids. V shed 3 bases and J shed 5 bases, with 8 bases lying between them. Germline V gene lookup returns CDR1 KGHSH and CDR2 LQKENI. CDR3: CASSPVNNEQYF. The CDR3 nucleotides are TGTGCCAGCTCACCGGTTAACAACGAGCAGTACTTC.

The genes are TRBV5-1 and TRBJ2-7, with a possible D match to TRBD2 (5 bases). V was shortened by 0 bases and J by 2 bases, with 9 bases between the two germline ends. CDR1 is SGHRS and CDR2 is YFSETQ in the germline V gene. This CDR3 spans 14 amino acids. CDR3 coding DNA: TGCGCCAGCAGCTTGGCCAGCGGCGCCTACGAGCAGTACTTC. Amino acids: CASSLASGAYEQYF.

This chain joins TRBV6-5 and TRBJ2-3; 7 bases are a match to TRBD1. V dropped 5 bases and J dropped 0; count of bases not matched to a gene: 5. Germline CDR1 MNHEY, CDR2 SVGAGI. The CDR3 has 15 amino acids. CDR3 protein: CASSNDRVSTDTQYF. Here the CDR3 DNA reads TGTGCCAGCAGTAATGACAGGGTGAGCACAGATACGCAGTATTTT.

The CDR3, as DNA: TGTGCCAGCAGCTTGGCAGGGTCGATCACTGAAGCTTTCTTT. It translates to CASSLAGSITEAFF. The chain combines TRBV5-4 with TRBJ1-1; a weak D match, TRBD1 (5 bases). Trimming removed 0 bases at V and 4 bases at J, with 10 bases between. This CDR3 is 14 amino acids long. CDR1 and CDR2 from the germline V gene are SGHNT and YYREEE (reference sequence).

The V and J genes are TRBV30 and TRBJ1-2; TRBD1 is a possible D gene (6 bases). The CDR3 is 13 amino acids. V was trimmed by 8 bases and J by 4 bases, leaving 17 bases between them. Looked up from germline, CDR1 is GTSNPN and CDR2 is SVGIG (reference sequence). In nucleotides, the CDR3 is TGTGCCGGGTACCCAGGGACATCCTATGGCTACACCTTC. Translation: CAGYPGTSYGYTF.

This chain links TRBV11-2 with TRBJ1-2; D is unresolved. The V end lost 0 bases, the J end lost 4 bases, and 9 bases lay between the germline ends. This CDR3 has 14 residues. Germline CDR1 and CDR2: SGHAT and FQNNGV. CDR3 nucleotide sequence: TGTGCCAGCAGCTTAGACAGTTTTATCTATGGCTACACCTTC. Amino acid sequence: CASSLDSFIYGYTF. Full variable domain (remainder filled in from reference TRBV11-2 and TRBJ1-2): EAGVAQSPRYKIIEKRQSVAFWCNPISGHATLYWYQQILGQGPKLLIQFQNNGVVDDSQLPKDRFSAERLKGVDSTLKIQPAKLEDSAVYLCASSLDSFIYGYTFGSGTRLTVV.